This T cell receptor (beta chain) was captured by sequencing in a study of blood T cells in healthy people across ages. CDR1 and CDR2 (germline): LNHDA, SQIVND (reference sequence). The V end was cut by 7 bases, the J end by 5 bases, with 14 bases between. CDR3 length: 13 amino acids. Combining a sample-barcoded 5' primer with a J-beta primer mix, a second PCR ran for about 7 to 12 cycles. Via MiXCR, TCRdb re-called the 5' RACE reads, giving one row per CDR3 protein. Of over a million distinct CDR3 sequences in the sample, approximately 25% were seen once. The data were also submitted as part of a second study, on T cells of mothers and their children.

The specimen was blood. This sequence originates from a girl aged 2 to 10 in good health. This chain uses TRBV19 with TRBJ2-5; D remains unclear. The CDR3 DNA follows: TGTGCCAGTAATCAAGGACGTTCGGAGACCCAGTACTTC. This codes for CASNQGRSETQYF.